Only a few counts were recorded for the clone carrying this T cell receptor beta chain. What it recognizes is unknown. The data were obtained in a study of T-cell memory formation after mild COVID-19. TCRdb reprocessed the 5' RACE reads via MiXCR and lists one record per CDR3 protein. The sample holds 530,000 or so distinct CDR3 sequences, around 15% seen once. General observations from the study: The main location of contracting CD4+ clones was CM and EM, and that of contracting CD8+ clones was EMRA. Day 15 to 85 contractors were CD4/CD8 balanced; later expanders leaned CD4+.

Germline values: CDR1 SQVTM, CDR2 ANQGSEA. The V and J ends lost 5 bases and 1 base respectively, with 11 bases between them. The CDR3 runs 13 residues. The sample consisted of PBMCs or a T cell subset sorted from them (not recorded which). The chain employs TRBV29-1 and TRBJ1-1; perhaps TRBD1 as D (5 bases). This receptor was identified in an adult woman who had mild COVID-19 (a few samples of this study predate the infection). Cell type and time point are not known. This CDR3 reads CSVSATGNTEAFF. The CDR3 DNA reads TGCAGCGTTTCCGCAACAGGGAACACTGAAGCTTTCTTT.